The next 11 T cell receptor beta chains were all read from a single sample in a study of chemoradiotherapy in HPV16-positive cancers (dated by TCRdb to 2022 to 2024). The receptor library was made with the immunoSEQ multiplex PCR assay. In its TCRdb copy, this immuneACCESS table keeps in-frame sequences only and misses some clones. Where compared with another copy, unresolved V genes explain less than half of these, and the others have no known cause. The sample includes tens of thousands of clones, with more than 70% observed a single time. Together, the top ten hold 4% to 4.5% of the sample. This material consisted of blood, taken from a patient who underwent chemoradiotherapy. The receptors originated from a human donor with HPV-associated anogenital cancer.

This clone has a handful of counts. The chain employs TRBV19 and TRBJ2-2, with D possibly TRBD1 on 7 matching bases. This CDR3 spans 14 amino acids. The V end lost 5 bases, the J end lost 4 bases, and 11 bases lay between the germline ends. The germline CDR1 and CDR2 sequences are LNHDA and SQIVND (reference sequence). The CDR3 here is CASSPQGGTGELFF. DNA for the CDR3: TGTGCCAGTAGTCCCCAGGGGGGCACCGGGGAGCTGTTTTTT.

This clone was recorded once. In nucleotides, the CDR3 is TGCGCCAGCACGTATGAAGAAGGAAAGCCCTCCTACGAGCAGTACTTC. Its translation is CASTYEEGKPSYEQYF. This chain joins TRBV5-1 and TRBJ2-7; D is uncertain. The CDR3 is 16 residues long. V was clipped by 6 bases and J by 0 bases, with 19 bases between them. Germline V gene sequence: CDR1 SGHRS, CDR2 YFSETQ.

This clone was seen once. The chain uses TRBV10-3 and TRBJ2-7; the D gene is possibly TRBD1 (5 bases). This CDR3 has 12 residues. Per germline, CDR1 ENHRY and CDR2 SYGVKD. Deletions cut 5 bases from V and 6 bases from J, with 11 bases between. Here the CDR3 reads CAISTSGLEQYF. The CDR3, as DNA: TGTGCCATCAGTACTTCAGGGCTCGAGCAGTACTTC.

Here the CDR3 DNA reads TGTGCCAGCAGAGGGCGCCTAGGCTCCGTTTTAGACGAGCAGTACTTC. It codes for CASRGRLGSVLDEQYF. The rearrangement joins TRBV28 to TRBJ2-5; D not resolved. The J call may not be correct, given that the DNA end is closer to TRBJ2-7. Germline V gene sequence: CDR1 MDHEN, CDR2 SYDVKM. The CDR3 runs to 16 residues.

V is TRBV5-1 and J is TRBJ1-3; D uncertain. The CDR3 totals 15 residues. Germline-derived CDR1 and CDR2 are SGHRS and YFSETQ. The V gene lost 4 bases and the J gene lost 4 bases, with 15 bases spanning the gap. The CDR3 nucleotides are TGCGCCAGCAGCCTGGCGGAGACCGGAGGAAACACCATATATTTT. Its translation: CASSLAETGGNTIYF.

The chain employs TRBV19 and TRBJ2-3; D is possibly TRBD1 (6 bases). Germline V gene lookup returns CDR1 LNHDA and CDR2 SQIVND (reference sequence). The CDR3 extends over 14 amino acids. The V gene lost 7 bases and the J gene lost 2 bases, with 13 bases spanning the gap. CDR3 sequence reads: CASNRASPTDTQYF. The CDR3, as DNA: TGTGCCAGTAACAGGGCCTCGCCCACAGATACGCAGTATTTT.

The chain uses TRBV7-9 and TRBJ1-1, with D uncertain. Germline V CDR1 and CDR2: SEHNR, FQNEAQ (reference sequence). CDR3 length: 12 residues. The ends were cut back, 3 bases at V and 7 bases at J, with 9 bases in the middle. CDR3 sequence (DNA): TGTGCCAGCAGCTTTAATTCGTTTGAAGCTTTCTTT. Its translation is CASSFNSFEAFF.

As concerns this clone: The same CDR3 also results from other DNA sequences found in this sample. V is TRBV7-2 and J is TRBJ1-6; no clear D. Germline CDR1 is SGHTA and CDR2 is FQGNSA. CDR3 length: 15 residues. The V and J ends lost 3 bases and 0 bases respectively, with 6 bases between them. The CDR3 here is CASSFPGSYNSPLHF. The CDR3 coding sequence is TGTGCCAGCAGCTTTCCAGGCTCCTATAATTCACCCCTCCACTTT.

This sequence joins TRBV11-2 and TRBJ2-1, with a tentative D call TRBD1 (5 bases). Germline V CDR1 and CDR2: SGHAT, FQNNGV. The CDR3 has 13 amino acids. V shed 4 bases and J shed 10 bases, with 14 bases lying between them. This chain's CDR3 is CASSSISRGEQFF. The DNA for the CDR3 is TGTGCCAGCAGCTCGATCTCAAGGGGCGAGCAGTTCTTC.

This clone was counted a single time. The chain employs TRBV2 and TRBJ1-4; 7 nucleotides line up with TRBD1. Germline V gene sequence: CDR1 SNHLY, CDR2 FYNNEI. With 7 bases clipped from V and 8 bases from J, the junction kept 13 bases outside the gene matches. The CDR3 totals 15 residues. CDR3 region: CASMKNDRVVEKLFF. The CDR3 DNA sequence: TGTGCCAGCATGAAAAACGACAGGGTAGTAGAAAAACTGTTTTTT.

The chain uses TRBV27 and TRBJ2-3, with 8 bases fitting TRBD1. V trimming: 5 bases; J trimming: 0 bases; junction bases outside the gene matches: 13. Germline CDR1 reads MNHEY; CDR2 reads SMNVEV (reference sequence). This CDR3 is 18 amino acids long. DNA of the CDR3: TGTGCCAGCAGTCTGAAGAGGACAGGGAGCCTCAGCACAGATACGCAGTATTTT. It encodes CASSLKRTGSLSTDTQYF.